These 3 T cell receptor beta chains were all obtained from the same sample, sequenced in a study of blood T cell repertoires in COVID-19. Some clones are missing from TCRdb's copy, which holds only in-frame ones; the method was immunoSEQ multiplex PCR. The sample contains about 220,000 clones, approximately 85% of which appear only once. The sequencing input was peripheral blood. Every receptor here comes from a man aged 45-60 years who had recovered from COVID-19.

The chain links TRBV7-9 to TRBJ1-1; 7 bases fit TRBD1. Germline assignment: CDR1 SEHNR and CDR2 FQNEAQ (reference sequence). The CDR3 is made up of 14 amino acids. J was trimmed by 4 bases and V by 1 base; bases with no gene match: 3. Here the CDR3 DNA reads TGTGCCAGCAGCTTAGAGGGGGCGATCACTGAAGCTTTCTTT. Amino acids: CASSLEGAITEAFF.

The chain's CDR3 is CASSPATGFPNTEAFF. The CDR3, as DNA: TGTGCCAGCTCACCAGCAACGGGGTTTCCGAACACTGAAGCTTTCTTT. V is TRBV18 and J is TRBJ1-1, with D unclear. The CDR3 spans 16 residues. Germline CDR1 is KGHSH and CDR2 is LQKENI. V lost 2 bases to trimming and J lost 1 base, with 14 bases between them.

This sequence joins TRBV11-3 and TRBJ2-5, with 10 bases that match TRBD2. The CDR3 consists of 17 residues. J lost 2 bases, V lost 1 base, and 7 bases had no gene match. The germline V gene has CDR1 SGHNT and CDR2 YENEEA. This CDR3 reads CASSLGSGLAAQETQYF. DNA for the CDR3: TGTGCCAGCAGCTTAGGCTCTGGACTAGCGGCACAAGAGACCCAGTACTTC.